This TCR beta chain was observed in a study of type 1 and type 2 diabetes patients (dated by TCRdb to about 2016). Broadly, across the study: Recruited in China, the cohort was made up of 8 or 9 type 1 diabetes patients, four type 2 diabetes patients and roughly 6 nondiabetic controls. Across the study, CD4+ and CD8+ T cells were positively selected from PBMCs using CD4 or CD8 MicroBeads on MACS columns. Comparing approximately 20-cycle and roughly 25-cycle amplification showed similar V gene usage, suggesting similar primer efficiencies and random PCR bias. A total of more than 15 million paired-end reads were generated across the whole study. TCRbeta libraries were sequenced paired-end on Illumina HiSeq 2000 or MiSeq instruments. Type 2 diabetes patients served as a disease comparison group for the type 1 diabetes patients. The study profiled TCRbeta repertoires by high-throughput sequencing to compare type 1 diabetes, type 2 diabetes and nondiabetic individuals. The research as a whole found: Because only a limited number of T2D and control samples were sequenced, some T1D-only HECs might also be present in more T2D or control samples. Only a few highly-expanded CD4+ clones (median one) were found in type 2 diabetes patients, and these clones made up a median around 4.1% of reads. The study groups were not matched for age and gender, which could bias interpretation. In both CD4+ and CD8+ T cells, type 2 diabetes repertoires were highly diverse, with diversity significantly greater than that of type 1 diabetes repertoires. Type 2 diabetes and control samples had highly correlated V and J gene usage patterns, with the correlation between samples averaging about 0.97.

This clonotype came up a few times. The specificity of this receptor is unknown. Per-nucleotide qualities are absent, and no much larger clonotype sits a single base away. V loses 3 bases, J loses 6 bases, and the germline ends lie 17 bases apart. The CDR3, from cysteine to phenylalanine, totals 15 residues. Only the CDR3 portion is preserved as DNA: 45 bases, with reading frame beginning at the first base. The germline V gene (reference sequence) sets CDR1 to DFQATT and CDR2 to SNEGSKA. All diabetic patients met standard classification criteria for type 1 or type 2 diabetes, with glucose and C-peptide assessed by WHO-recommended methods. Exclusion applied to any donor with other autoimmune diseases or infections within the previous four weeks. Around 10 milliliters of peripheral blood were drawn from each participant. LymphoPrep density separation was used to isolate PBMCs. Sequencing instrument: Illumina MiSeq. Genomic DNA from sorted T cell subsets served as template for TCRbeta CDR3 amplification. The TCRbeta CDR3 region was amplified by multiplex PCR with 30 forward and 13 reverse primers. PCR products were purified with AMPure XP beads, after which indices and adaptors were added in a second 25-cycle PCR. Before sequencing, the QIAquick Gel Extraction Kit was used to gel-purify the libraries. For the original study's pipeline: Paired-end reads were merged using FLASH and were aligned with IgBLAST to IMGT V, D and J germline references. After reads whose alignment identity to germline references fell below 70% were discarded, 11,114,426 reads remained study-wide. IMGT definitions were followed to assign CDR3 boundaries, reading frame and productivity. A highly-expanded clone was defined as any clone making up 1% or more of reads, and normalized Shannon entropy served as the measure of diversity. Group differences in Shannon entropy were tested with unpaired two-tailed t-tests. The public sequencing data were trimmed at Q25 with fastp and processed into clonotypes with MiXCR by TCRdb, which kept only in-frame beta chains. Duplicate CDR3 protein sequences are folded into a single record with the most common DNA and genes. It is TCRdb's table, rather than the study itself, that gives the V and J calls and clone size. This sample lists 250,000 or so distinct CDR3 sequences; 40% to 50% were detected once. In total, the top ten clones hold around 15% of the sample.

The chain joins TRBV20-1 to TRBJ1-4; the D gene is unclear. Input material: peripheral blood mononuclear cells (PBMCs). The TCR sequence derives from a man in his late teens or twenties with type 2 diabetes. The DNA sequence reads TGCAGTGCTAGGGGAAACTCCCAGTCGCATGAAAAACTGTTTTTT. Its protein is CSARGNSQSHEKLFF.